These 19 T cell receptor beta chains originate from one sample sequenced in a study of OX40 agonist ivuxolimab in advanced cancers. The method was immunoSEQ multiplex PCR; TCRdb's version includes in-frame clones alone and lacks a portion of them. The table includes tens of thousands of clones, approximately 85% detected once. The sequencing used CD4+ or CD8+ T cells sorted from blood, collected in a trial of the OX40 agonist ivuxolimab. The source is an adult with an advanced solid tumor such as melanoma, head and neck, liver or kidney cancer.

This clone was counted only a few times. V usage is TRBV7-2 and J usage is TRBJ1-3; the D is unclear. CDR1 is SGHTA and CDR2 is FQGNSA in the germline V gene. This CDR3 spans 15 amino acids. Trimming cost V 4 bases and J 4 bases, with 14 bases left between them. This chain's CDR3 is CASSSTSRSGNTIYF. CDR3 nucleotides: TGTGCCAGCAGCTCCACAAGCAGATCCGGAAACACCATATATTTT.

V and J are TRBV5-1 and TRBJ2-7, with 8 nucleotides matching TRBD2. Per germline, CDR1 SGHRS and CDR2 YFSETQ. Losses at the gene ends were 3 bases for V and 5 bases for J; bases not matched to a gene: 4. The CDR3 sequence is 13 residues long. The CDR3 loop reads CASSYGLADEQYF. The DNA for the CDR3 is TGCGCCAGCAGCTATGGACTAGCCGACGAGCAGTACTTC. Supplemented by reference TRBV5-1 and TRBJ2-7, the full variable domain reads KAGVTQTPRYLIKTRGQQVTLSCSPISGHRSVSWYQQTPGQGLQFLFEYFSETQRNKGNFPGRFSGRQFSNSRSEMNVSTLELGDSALYLCASSYGLADEQYFGPGTRLTVT.

The chain joins TRBV5-6 to TRBJ2-7; D not resolved. The CDR3 has 12 amino acids. The V gene's germline CDR1 is SGHDT and CDR2 YYEEEE. Deletions cut 4 bases from V and 3 bases from J, with 8 bases between. CDR3 nucleotide sequence: TGTGCCAGCAGCACCTTCAACTACGAGCAGTACTTC. It encodes CASSTFNYEQYF.

The chain carries TRBV10-2 and TRBJ1-2, with TRBD1 as a possible D gene (5 bases). CDR1 and CDR2 (germline): WSHSY, SAAADI. V lost 0 bases and J lost 4, with 18 bases in between. This CDR3 is built from 17 residues. The CDR3 DNA is TGCGCCAGCAGTGAGTCTAGAGGGGTCGGCAGCCCCTATGGCTACACCTTC. Encoded protein: CASSESRGVGSPYGYTF.

The chain recombines TRBV19 with TRBJ2-1; TRBD1 or TRBD2 may be the D gene (6 bases each). This CDR3 has 14 residues. CDR1 LNHDA and CDR2 SQIVND come from the germline V gene (reference sequence). V was cut by 6 bases and J by 0 bases, with 9 bases left in between. Here the CDR3 reads CASRKGGSYNEQFF. In nucleotides, the CDR3 is TGTGCCAGTAGGAAGGGGGGCTCCTACAATGAGCAGTTCTTC.

The gene calls are TRBV27 and TRBJ2-7; 8 bases line up with TRBD2. The ends lost 6 bases at V and 3 bases at J; junction bases unmatched: 4. The CDR3 sequence is 13 residues long. In germline, CDR1 is MNHEY, CDR2 SMNVEV (reference sequence). This CDR3 reads CASSGGAFYEQYF. The CDR3 DNA is TGTGCCAGCAGCGGGGGGGCCTTCTACGAGCAGTACTTC.

J is TRBJ2-4 and V is TRBV21-1; the table's D call TRBD2 went unverified against the DNA. TRBV21-1 is flagged as a pseudogene. This CDR3 is built from 16 residues. In nucleotides, the CDR3 is TGTGCCAGCACGGGACTACCAGTTATAGCCAAAAACATTCAGTACTTC. Protein sequence: CASTGLPVIAKNIQYF.

The chain combines TRBV7-7 with TRBJ2-7; unclear D gene. Germline V gene data show CDR1 as SSHAT and CDR2 as FNYEAQ (reference sequence). Trimming removed 1 base from V and 1 base from J, with 8 bases in between. There are 14 residues in the CDR3. The CDR3 spells CASSLGPLSYEQYF. In nucleotides, the CDR3 is TGTGCCAGCAGCTTAGGACCCTTATCCTACGAGCAGTACTTC.

This rearrangement joins TRBV18 to TRBJ2-1, with 7 bases matching TRBD1. Germline-derived CDR1 and CDR2 are KGHSH and LQKENI. This CDR3 has 14 residues. Unmatched junction bases numbered 8, after V lost 6 bases and J lost 6 bases. CDR3 DNA sequence: TGTGCCAGCTCCGGGACAGAGTTCCGCAATGAGCAGTTCTTC. This encodes CASSGTEFRNEQFF.

The CDR3 nucleotides read TGTGCCAGTAGCCGGACAGCTAACGACAGGGTAAGGGGAGATACGCAGTATTTT. Translation gives CASSRTANDRVRGDTQYF. The V and J genes are TRBV19 and TRBJ2-3; TRBD1 agrees at 7 bases. After removal of 6 bases from V and 5 bases from J, the junction contained 20 bases not matched to a gene. The germline V gene has CDR1 LNHDA and CDR2 SQIVND (reference sequence). The CDR3 is made up of 18 amino acids. The full variable domain, in which reference TRBV19 and TRBJ2-3 provide the parts outside the CDR3, is DGGITQSPKYLFRKEGQNVTLSCEQNLNHDAMYWYRQDPGQGLRLIYYSQIVNDFQKGDIAEGYSVSREKKESFPLTVTSAQKNPTAFYLCASSRTANDRVRGDTQYFGPGTRLTVL.

The V and J genes are TRBV10-3 and TRBJ2-5; 13 bases match TRBD2. The J call is in doubt because the DNA end fits TRBJ2-7 better. This CDR3 spans 17 amino acids. Germline V gene data show CDR1 as ENHRY and CDR2 as SYGVKD. The CDR3 loop reads CAISHRTSGSISPEQYF. For the CDR3, the DNA is TGTGCCATCAGCCACCGGACTAGCGGGAGCATCTCCCCCGAGCAGTACTTC.

The gene calls are TRBV23-1 and TRBJ2-4; 10 bases line up with TRBD2. TRBV23-1 is annotated as an ORF whose role is uncertain. V dropped 3 bases and J dropped 0; count of bases not matched to a gene: 17. The CDR3 totals 21 residues. The CDR3 region is CASSHERGGTSATLAKNIQYF. The CDR3, as DNA: TGCGCCAGCAGTCACGAAAGGGGGGGGACTAGCGCCACCTTAGCCAAAAACATTCAGTACTTC.

A remark on this clone: Distinct nucleotide sequences in the sample also encode this CDR3. The V call is TRBV6-6, the J call TRBJ1-3; 8 bases line up with TRBD1. V lost 0 bases to trimming and J lost 4 bases; unmatched junction nucleotides: 2. Germline CDR1 is MNHNY and CDR2 is SVGAGI (reference sequence). The length of the CDR3 is 15 residues. CDR3 sequence reads: CASSYSTGDGNTIYF. The CDR3, as DNA: TGTGCCAGCAGTTACTCGACAGGGGACGGAAACACCATATATTTT.

V usage is TRBV4-3 and J usage is TRBJ2-1; perhaps TRBD2 as D (6 bases). V lost 3 bases and J 9 bases, leaving 24 bases between the germline ends. This CDR3 is built from 17 residues. Germline V gene sequence: CDR1 LGHNA, CDR2 YSLEER. This CDR3 reads CASSQFLSKDGGVEQFF. The DNA for the CDR3 is TGCGCCAGCAGCCAGTTCCTGTCGAAGGACGGGGGTGTTGAGCAGTTCTTC.

This chain connects TRBV15 to TRBJ1-4; D is uncertain. The CDR3 is 15 residues long. CDR1 LNHNV and CDR2 YYDKDF come from the germline V gene (reference sequence). The V gene lost 0 bases and the J gene lost 1 base, with 6 bases spanning the gap. The CDR3 DNA reads as TGTGCCACCAGCAGAGATAAGGGAACTAATGAAAAACTGTTTTTT. Translation gives CATSRDKGTNEKLFF.

This chain uses TRBV30 with TRBJ2-3; tentatively, D is TRBD2 (5 bases). The CDR3 contains 14 residues. Germline V lookup: CDR1 GTSNPN, CDR2 SVGIG (reference sequence). Trimming stripped 2 bases from V and 4 bases from J, with 13 bases between. The CDR3 sequence: CAWSPIVRADTQYF. CDR3 in DNA: TGTGCCTGGAGTCCGATTGTGAGGGCAGATACGCAGTATTTT.

The chain links TRBV5-1 to TRBJ1-3; no firm D call. V lost 4 bases and J 3 bases, leaving 8 bases between the germline ends. CDR1 is SGHRS, CDR2 YFSETQ, per germline. This CDR3 is 13 amino acids long. The CDR3 nucleotides are TGCGCCAGCAGCGCGGGCGGTGGAAACACCATATATTTT. The encoded protein is CASSAGGGNTIYF.

This clone was seen a few times. The chain carries TRBV11-2 and TRBJ1-1; tentatively, D is TRBD1 (5 bases). V lost 5 bases and J 6 bases, leaving 16 bases between the germline ends. Germline CDR1 is SGHAT and CDR2 is FQNNGV. The CDR3 is 14 residues long. Written as DNA, the CDR3 is TGTGCCAGCAGCCCCGCGGGGCGGGCAGCTGAAGCTTTCTTT. Translated, it gives CASSPAGRAAEAFF.

V gene TRBV7-2 combines with J gene TRBJ2-1; D unresolved. The CDR3 loop spans 14 amino acids. Deletions cut 1 base from V and 7 bases from J, with 11 bases between. Germline-derived CDR1 and CDR2 are SGHTA and FQGNSA. The CDR3, as DNA: TGTGCCAGCAGCTTAGGGCTCCTAGAGAATGAGCAGTTCTTC. Amino acids: CASSLGLLENEQFF.